These 18 T cell receptor beta chains originate from one sample sequenced in a study of CD8+CD57+ T cells in acquired aplastic anemia. Investigators profiled TCR beta VDJ and CDR3 from genomic DNA template. TCRdb itself ran the reads through MiXCR, one entry per CDR3 protein. The sample lists 250,000 or so distinct CDR3 sequences; around 43% were seen once. Selection for sequencing was limited to patients who had shown CD8+CD57+ cell expansion by flow cytometry. The sequenced sample consisted of sorted CD4+, CD8+, or CD8+CD57+ T cells (not recorded which) from PBMCs. Source of these receptors: a human donor with aplastic anemia.

This clonotype was seen at least ten times. The chain couples TRBV20-1 to TRBJ2-7; perhaps TRBD2 as D (5 bases). The CDR3 extends over 15 amino acids. Between the trimmed V and J ends, which lost 6 bases and 0 bases, there was a span of 18 bases. Looked up from germline, CDR1 is DFQATT and CDR2 is SNEGSKA (reference sequence). This CDR3 reads CSATREKGFSYEQYF. CDR3 sequence (DNA): TGCAGTGCGACGAGGGAGAAGGGTTTCTCCTACGAGCAGTACTTC.

Concerning this clonotype: This may stem from a read error, because a much larger clone lies one nucleotide away. This rearrangement joins TRBV2 to TRBJ2-1, with D unclear. CDR1 is SNHLY and CDR2 is FYNNEI in the germline V gene. There are 16 residues in the CDR3. The CDR3 reads CASSESRSSSYSEQFF. The DNA of the CDR3 is TGTGCCAGCAGTGAAAGTAGGTCGAGCTCCTACAGTGAGCAGTTCTTC.

V usage is TRBV20-1 and J usage is TRBJ2-1; TRBD2 aligns across 11 bases. The germline gives CDR1 DFQATT, CDR2 SNEGSKA (reference sequence). The CDR3 contains 18 residues. With 1 base clipped from V and 6 bases from J, the junction kept 14 bases outside the gene matches. In DNA, the CDR3 is TGCAGTGCTAGAGGTTTCGGCCTAGCGGGGGGTTGGGGCAATGAGCAGTTCTTC. Protein sequence: CSARGFGLAGGWGNEQFF.

This clonotype was counted at least ten times. The CDR3 DNA reads as TGCAGCGTCGTGGGACAGGGGAACACTGAAGCTTTCTTT. It codes for CSVVGQGNTEAFF. The chain couples TRBV29-1 to TRBJ1-1, with 9 bases aligning to TRBD1. Per the germline V gene, CDR1 is SQVTM and CDR2 is ANQGSEA. The CDR3 is 13 residues long. Unmatched junction bases numbered 3, after V lost 6 bases and J lost 1 base.

The chain is built from TRBV25-1 and TRBJ2-6; the D is unclear. The CDR3 spans 16 residues. V dropped 6 bases and J dropped 0 bases, with 12 bases sitting between them. CDR1 MGHDK and CDR2 SYGVNS come from the germline V gene. CDR3 bases: TGTGCCAGCAGCTTCATGGCCAACTCTGGGGCCAACGTCCTGACTTTC. Its translation is CASSFMANSGANVLTF.

The rearrangement joins TRBV24-1 to TRBJ2-5; 12 bases match TRBD1. V lost 4 bases and J lost 5; bases outside the gene matches: 4. The CDR3 sequence is 15 residues long. From germline, CDR1 is KGHDR and CDR2 SFDVKD. The CDR3 loop reads CATSDSGTGGETQYF. CDR3 in DNA: TGTGCCACCAGTGACTCCGGGACAGGGGGCGAGACCCAGTACTTC.

To note about this clonotype: The CDR3 carries no conserved terminal phenylalanine or tryptophan, so it likely arises from a read error. The chain employs TRBV7-2 and TRBJ2-3, with D tentatively TRBD2 (7 bases). The CDR3 loop spans 16 amino acids. Germline V lookup: CDR1 SGHTA, CDR2 FQGNSA. The chain's CDR3 is CASSQDGGGGADTQYL. CDR3 nucleotides: TGCGCCAGCAGCCAAGATGGCGGGGGCGGGGCAGATACGCAGTATCTT.

In this sample, this clonotype turned up once. The junction differs from germline at one of its ends, possibly a read error. The gene calls are TRBV6-4 and TRBJ2-1; 9 nucleotides align to TRBD1. CDR1 and CDR2 from the germline V gene are MRHNA and SNTAGT. The CDR3 totals 16 residues. CDR3: CANSDRGGSSYNEQFF. The CDR3 bases are TGTGCCAACAGTGACAGGGGGGGGAGCTCCTACAATGAGCAGTTCTTC.

V is TRBV19 and J is TRBJ2-7; TRBD1 aligns across 9 bases. Trimming removed 6 bases from V and 3 bases from J; junction bases left unmatched: 6. The CDR3 has 14 residues. Germline V gene sequence: CDR1 LNHDA, CDR2 SQIVND (reference sequence). CDR3 nucleotide sequence: TGTGCCAGTAGGAGGTACAGGGGGCACTACGAGCAGTACTTC. It codes for CASRRYRGHYEQYF.

The rearrangement links TRBV11-2 to TRBJ2-1; a weak D match, TRBD2 (6 bases). V was trimmed by 1 base and J by 8 bases, leaving 15 bases between them. There are 15 residues in the CDR3. Germline V gene lookup returns CDR1 SGHAT and CDR2 FQNNGV. The CDR3 DNA reads TGTGCCAGCAGCTTAGTACAGTTCAGGGACTATGAGCAGTTCTTC. Protein product: CASSLVQFRDYEQFF.

This clonotype was recorded a few times. The chain combines TRBV11-3 with TRBJ2-5; TRBD2 agrees at 10 bases. Germline V gene data show CDR1 as SGHNT and CDR2 as YENEEA. J gave up 1 base and V 0 bases, and 2 bases lay outside the gene matches. The CDR3 spans 16 residues. CDR3 in amino acids: CASSLELAGTQETQYF. CDR3 sequence (DNA): TGTGCCAGCAGCTTAGAACTAGCGGGGACCCAAGAGACCCAGTACTTC.

This clonotype was detected ten times or more. V and J are TRBV5-6 and TRBJ1-5; 8 bases fit TRBD1. This CDR3 is 13 amino acids long. Germline V gene lookup returns CDR1 SGHDT and CDR2 YYEEEE. With 4 bases clipped from V and 4 bases from J, the junction kept 1 base outside the gene matches. The CDR3 region is CASSRTGNQPQHF. The CDR3 DNA reads TGTGCCAGCAGCAGGACAGGGAATCAGCCCCAGCATTTT.

The chain joins TRBV20-1 to TRBJ2-7, with 16 bases aligning to TRBD2. Germline trimming cut 6 bases from V and 4 bases from J; bases unmatched to any gene: 9. Germline CDR1 DFQATT, CDR2 SNEGSKA (reference sequence). The CDR3 contains 16 residues. In DNA form, the CDR3 reads TGCAGTGCCGGGACTAGCGGGGGGGCCATAGGTTACGAGCAGTACTTC. Residues: CSAGTSGGAIGYEQYF.

In its sample, this clonotype was seen many times. This chain links TRBV14 with TRBJ1-2; maybe TRBD1 (6 bases). CDR3 length equals 17 residues. CDR1 SGHDN and CDR2 FVKESK come from the germline V gene. Trimming cost V 4 bases and J 0 bases, with 18 bases left between them. This chain's CDR3 is CASSLTHDRITNYGYTF. The CDR3, as DNA: TGTGCCAGCAGCCTAACTCACGACAGGATTACTAACTATGGCTACACCTTC.

J is TRBJ2-1 and V is TRBV7-9; D possibly matches TRBD1 or TRBD2 (6 bases each). The CDR3 has 13 amino acids. Germline loops: CDR1 SEHNR, CDR2 FQNEAQ (reference sequence). Between the trimmed V and J ends, which lost 2 bases and 9 bases, there was a span of 11 bases. CDR3 nucleotides: TGTGCCAGCAGCTTAATCGGGGGCGCTGAGCAGTTCTTC. Its protein product is CASSLIGGAEQFF. Filled out from reference TRBV7-9 and TRBJ2-1, the complete variable domain reads DTGVSQNPRHKITKRGQNVTFRCDPISEHNRLYWYRQTLGQGPEFLTYFQNEAQLEKSRLLSDRFSAERPKGSFSTLEIQRTEQGDSAMYLCASSLIGGAEQFFGPGTRLTVL.

This chain links TRBV4-2 with TRBJ1-2; 7 bases agree with TRBD1. The CDR3 covers 14 residues. The J segment lost 7 bases and the V segment lost 0 bases, leaving 5 bases of the junction unmatched. CDR1 is LGHNA and CDR2 is YNFKEQ in the germline V gene. The CDR3 DNA sequence: TGTGCCAGCAGCCAAGATCCGACAGGGACTGGCTACACCTTC. It is translated as CASSQDPTGTGYTF.

This clonotype was found many times. The chain couples TRBV7-8 to TRBJ2-5, with unresolved D. The V and J ends lost 5 bases and 0 bases respectively, with 16 bases between them. The germline gives CDR1 SGHVS, CDR2 FQNEAQ. This CDR3 has 16 residues. This CDR3 is CASSPNRATYQETQYF. Written as DNA, the CDR3 is TGTGCCAGCAGCCCTAATCGGGCGACCTACCAAGAGACCCAGTACTTC.

About this clonotype itself: A much larger clone lies a single base off, so this may be a read error. J is TRBJ2-7 and V is TRBV27, with 11 bases fitting TRBD1. This CDR3 region has 15 residues. Per germline, CDR1 MNHEY and CDR2 SMNVEV (reference sequence). CDR3 region: CASSTTGTGGHEQCF. The CDR3 nucleotides read TGTGCCAGCAGCACGACCGGGACAGGGGGTCACGAGCAGTGCTTC.